A selection of T cell receptor beta chains follows, all from one sample in a study of a mutant IDH1 vaccine in newly diagnosed glioma. Method: immunoSEQ multiplex PCR; TCRdb's copy keeps in-frame clones and lacks some. The data hold 50,000 or so clones, with more than 80% observed a single time. The sample in question was PBMCs, obtained from a glioma patient treated with radiotherapy, temozolomide or both. The receptors derive from a man in his forties with glioma. The CDR3 runs from the conserved cysteine through the conserved F or W. Each record gives: clone size, J gene, D gene, V gene, CDR3 protein, CDR3 DNA. A D gene is named only where the DNA matches it firmly. Not every row has a clone size; where given, it reads once, few, many or a size class.

>.|TRBJ1-5|.|TRBV6-1
CASRGTFNQPQHF
TGTGCCAGCAGGGGGACATTTAATCAGCCCCAGCATTTT
>.|TRBJ2-7|.|TRBV27
CASSLRPGGYEQYF
TGTGCCAGCAGTTTACGACCAGGTGGCTACGAGCAGTACTTC
>.|TRBJ1-1|TRBD1|TRBV5-1
CASSSGNHQGGLLTEAFF
TGCGCCAGCAGCTCCGGTAATCACCAGGGGGGCCTATTGACTGAAGCTTTCTTT
>.|TRBJ1-1|.|TRBV7-2
CASTASVQTEAFF
TGTGCCAGCACGGCCTCTGTTCAGACTGAAGCTTTCTTT
>.|TRBJ2-3|TRBD2|TRBV7-8
CASSLARIAGGWDTQYF
TGTGCCAGCAGCTTAGCAAGGATAGCGGGAGGATGGGATACGCAGTATTTT
>.|TRBJ2-7|TRBD2|TRBV19
CASRSSGSSTYEQYF
TGTGCCAGTAGGTCGAGCGGGAGCAGTACCTACGAGCAGTACTTC
>.|TRBJ2-2|TRBD2|TRBV19
CASSSLREVSGELFF
TGTGCCAGTAGTAGTTTGCGGGAGGTCAGCGGGGAGCTGTTTTTT
>.|TRBJ1-5|.|TRBV5-8
CASSFYGSSNQPQHF
TGTGCCAGCAGCTTCTACGGGAGTTCAAATCAGCCCCAGCATTTT
>.|TRBJ1-3|.|TRBV18
CASSPRTVSGNTIYF
TGTGCCAGCTCACCCAGGACAGTTTCTGGAAACACCATATATTTT
>.|TRBJ1-1|.|TRBV11-3
CASSLGPPNTEAFF
TGTGCCAGCAGCCTGGGACCCCCGAACACTGAAGCTTTCTTT
>.|TRBJ1-5|.|TRBV27
CASRAGILLQPQHF
TGTGCCAGCAGAGCAGGGATTTTGCTTCAGCCCCAGCATTTT
>.|TRBJ2-2|TRBD1|TRBV19
CASTRQGYTGELFF
TGTGCCAGTACCCGACAGGGGTACACCGGGGAGCTGTTTTTT
>.|TRBJ2-1|.|TRBV4-2
CASSQEVGPGNEQFF
TGTGCCAGCAGCCAAGAGGTGGGACCTGGGAATGAGCAGTTCTTC
>.|TRBJ2-7|TRBD1|TRBV5-8
CASSSYSGTGSEQYF
TGTGCCAGCAGCTCTTACTCCGGGACAGGGAGCGAGCAGTACTTC
>.|TRBJ1-1|.|TRBV19
CASSGYRSLNAEAFF
TGTGCCAGTAGTGGGTACAGATCGCTGAACGCTGAAGCTTTCTTT
>.|TRBJ2-1|.|TRBV6-4
CASSDSWAGPYNEQFF
TGTGCCAGCAGTGACTCGTGGGCGGGACCCTACAATGAGCAGTTCTTC
>.|TRBJ2-7|.|TRBV21-1
CASRGQGNYEQYF
TGTGCCAGCAGGGGACAGGGAAACTACGAGCAGTACTTC
>.|TRBJ2-1|.|TRBV7-2
CASTTTWPDVGYNEQFF
TGTGCCAGCACCACGACGTGGCCGGACGTGGGCTACAATGAGCAGTTCTTC
>.|TRBJ2-7|.|TRBV21-1
CASSKVYGRTNEQYF
TGTGCCAGCAGCAAAGTTTACGGGAGAACCAACGAGCAGTACTTC
>.|TRBJ1-4|.|TRBV1
CTSSPRSFTINEKLFF
TGCACCAGCAGTCCGCGGAGCTTCACTATTAATGAAAAACTGTTTTTT
>.|TRBJ1-5|TRBD1|TRBV19
CASSIGGGSNQPQHF
TGTGCCAGTAGTATAGGAGGGGGCAGCAATCAGCCCCAGCATTTT
>.|TRBJ1-1|.|TRBV7-9
CASSPRGQNTEAFF
TGTGCCAGCAGCCCCAGGGGCCAGAACACTGAAGCTTTCTTT
>few|TRBJ1-4|.|TRBV6-1
CASSDSVGKLFF
TGTGCCAGCAGTGACTCGGTCGGGAAACTGTTTTTT
>.|TRBJ2-5|.|TRBV29-1
CSVQEYQETQYF
TGCAGCGTACAGGAGTACCAAGAGACCCAGTACTTC
>.|TRBJ2-1|TRBD1|TRBV7-2
CASSTGTGSNEQFF
TGTGCCAGCAGCACTGGGACAGGGAGCAATGAGCAGTTCTTC
>.|TRBJ2-7|TRBD2|TRBV19
CASSISPPVRGRASEQYF
TGTGCCAGTAGTATATCGCCTCCCGTCCGGGGGAGGGCGTCCGAGCAGTACTTC
>.|TRBJ1-1|.|TRBV28
CAGSSLNTEAFF
TGTGCCGGATCAAGTTTAAACACTGAAGCTTTCTTT
>.|TRBJ1-1|.|TRBV7-9
CATQRGIGNTEAFF
TGTGCCACCCAACGGGGCATAGGGAACACTGAAGCTTTCTTT
>once|TRBJ2-7|TRBD1|TRBV27
CASTPAGTGSYEQYF
TGTGCCAGCACCCCCGCCGGGACAGGGTCCTACGAGCAGTACTTC